These 14 T cell receptor beta chains share one sample of origin, sequenced in a study of blood T cell repertoires in COVID-19. The table came from immunoSEQ multiplex PCR; TCRdb's copy has only in-frame clones and leaves some out. Among about 74,000 clones listed, around nine tenths were seen once. The sample taken for sequencing was peripheral blood. All receptors derive from a woman of 80 years or more with acute or convalescent COVID-19.

This clone was observed a few times. J is TRBJ1-1 and V is TRBV5-1, with 9 bases matching TRBD1. V lost 4 bases and J lost 1; bases outside the gene matches: 8. Germline V gene data show CDR1 as SGHRS and CDR2 as YFSETQ. This CDR3 has 16 residues. CDR3 DNA sequence: TGCGCCAGCAGCCTCGGGACAGGGTGGACGAACACTGAAGCTTTCTTT. Protein: CASSLGTGWTNTEAFF.

The chain joins TRBV5-1 to TRBJ1-2; D possibly corresponds to TRBD1 (6 bases). V lost 5 bases and J lost 6, with 17 bases in between. CDR3 size: 14 residues. Per germline, CDR1 SGHRS and CDR2 YFSETQ. The CDR3 sequence is CASRPLTGIDGYTF. The CDR3 nucleotides are TGCGCCAGCAGGCCTCTAACAGGGATTGATGGCTACACCTTC.

V usage is TRBV18 and J usage is TRBJ2-1; 7 positions match TRBD2. The CDR3 has 15 amino acids. In germline, CDR1 is KGHSH, CDR2 LQKENI. With 3 bases clipped from V and 10 bases from J, the junction kept 12 bases outside the gene matches. The CDR3 reads CASSPRTSAEREQFF. Here the CDR3 DNA reads TGTGCCAGCTCACCTAGAACTAGCGCTGAACGGGAGCAGTTCTTC.

The chain has TRBV6-5 and TRBJ1-1; a weak D match, TRBD1 (6 bases). V lost 11 bases and J 3 bases, leaving 13 bases between the germline ends. CDR3 length: 12 residues. CDR1 and CDR2 (germline): MNHEY, SVGAGI. As DNA, the CDR3 is TGTGCCGCCTCGGGGGGCTACACTGAAGCTTTCTTT. The encoded protein is CAASGGYTEAFF.

J is TRBJ2-1 and V is TRBV5-1; the match to TRBD2 covers 7 bases. With V trimmed by 1 base and J by 7 bases, 14 bases remained unmatched. This CDR3 comprises 17 residues. Germline V gene lookup returns CDR1 SGHRS and CDR2 YFSETQ. This CDR3 reads CASSLTPGTTFGNEQFF. CDR3 DNA: TGCGCCAGCAGCTTGACTCCCGGGACTACCTTCGGGAATGAGCAGTTCTTC.

The V gene is TRBV19, the J gene TRBJ1-2; TRBD1 matches at 8 bases. The CDR3 is 15 residues long. V was clipped by 9 bases and J by 2 bases; unmatched bases: 11. Germline CDR1 reads LNHDA; CDR2 reads SQIVND (reference sequence). CDR3 in amino acids: CASHKGDRTNYGYTF. The CDR3 DNA follows: TGTGCCAGCCATAAGGGGGACAGGACCAACTATGGCTACACCTTC.

This chain links TRBV3-1 (or the pseudogene TRBV3-2) with TRBJ1-1; D not certain. Trimming left V 3 bases short and J 4 bases short, with 15 bases between. Germline CDR1 LGHDT, CDR2 YNNKEL (reference sequence). CDR3 length: 15 residues. This CDR3 reads CASSQKQLAATEAFF. CDR3 DNA sequence: TGTGCCAGCAGCCAGAAACAGTTAGCGGCCACTGAAGCTTTCTTT.

The chain carries TRBV6-2 or TRBV6-3 and TRBJ2-7, with a tentative D call TRBD1 (5 bases). CDR1 is MNHEY and CDR2 is SVGEGT in the germline V gene. This CDR3 has 15 amino acids. V was pared by 5 bases and J by 7 bases, with 21 bases between. As DNA, the CDR3 is TGTGCCAGCAGTACCGTTGGGGCCTGGAATTCGGAGCAGTACTTC. Protein product: CASSTVGAWNSEQYF.

The chain uses TRBV25-1 and TRBJ1-2; 10 bases are a match to TRBD1. This CDR3 spans 13 amino acids. CDR1 and CDR2 from the germline V gene are MGHDK and SYGVNS. J lost 8 bases, V lost 8 bases, and 8 bases had no gene match. CDR3 DNA: TGTGCCAGCGGTCAAGACAGGGGGCAGGGCTACACCTTC. This gives the protein CASGQDRGQGYTF.

The rearrangement joins TRBV30 to TRBJ1-1; TRBD1 agrees at 9 bases. CDR1 and CDR2 from the germline V gene are GTSNPN and SVGIG (reference sequence). This CDR3 has 14 amino acids. J lost 1 base, V lost 0 bases, and 0 bases had no gene match. The CDR3 is CAWSVQGANTEAFF. The CDR3 DNA sequence: TGTGCCTGGAGTGTACAGGGGGCGAACACTGAAGCTTTCTTT.

The V gene is TRBV5-1, the J gene TRBJ2-7, with 10 bases lining up with TRBD2. Germline assignment: CDR1 SGHRS and CDR2 YFSETQ. With V trimmed by 0 bases and J by 3 bases, 12 bases remained unmatched. The CDR3 extends over 18 amino acids. CDR3 loop: CASSLVRLGLAGDYEQYF. The CDR3 coding sequence is TGCGCCAGCAGCTTGGTCCGGCTTGGGCTAGCGGGAGACTACGAGCAGTACTTC.

The J gene is TRBJ1-3, the V gene TRBV9; no clear D. The length of the CDR3 is 16 residues. V gave up 4 bases and J gave up 0 bases, with 14 bases separating them. Germline values: CDR1 SGDLS, CDR2 YYNGEE. The CDR3 DNA reads TGTGCCAGCAGCCCCTCGCGGGCCTACTCTGGAAACACCATATATTTT. Translating gives CASSPSRAYSGNTIYF.

The chain links TRBV19 to TRBJ1-1; D gene unclear. From germline, CDR1 is LNHDA and CDR2 SQIVND (reference sequence). This CDR3 is built from 15 residues. The V and J ends lost 6 bases and 1 base respectively, with 15 bases between them. The CDR3 nucleotides read TGTGCCAGTAGATCCCCTTCCTTGTGGAACACTGAAGCTTTCTTT. It encodes CASRSPSLWNTEAFF.

The V and J genes are TRBV5-1 and TRBJ2-7; D unclear. Germline assignment: CDR1 SGHRS and CDR2 YFSETQ. V dropped 0 bases and J dropped 0 bases, with 7 bases sitting between them. This CDR3 spans 14 amino acids. The CDR3 DNA is TGCGCCAGCAGCTTGGGGGCAGCCTCCTACGAGCAGTACTTC. Its protein product is CASSLGAASYEQYF.